One and the same sample provided the 24 T cell receptor beta chains below, sequenced in a study of tumor-infiltrating lymphocytes in primary liver carcinoma. A primer matching the constant region was used to make TCR beta cDNA from 500 to 650 ng of total RNA. What produced the TCR beta libraries was three nested multiplex PCR rounds using slightly modified ARM-PCR. TRBV1-TRBV30 forward primers paired with a C-beta reverse primer were used in the first two PCR rounds, which ran approximately 10 cycles each. TCRdb used MiXCR to reprocess the multiplex PCR reads, holding one entry per CDR3 protein. The table lists 100,000 to 150,000 distinct CDR3 sequences, around two thirds of them singletons. Co-extraction of RNA and DNA was performed on about 19-33 mg of unsorted bulk tissue. Material: liver tumor tissue from sampling region 1. As to subset: tumor region T1, superior pole. The receptors come from a woman in her fifties or sixties with primary liver carcinoma and hepatitis B virus infection.

Points on this clonotype: A much larger clone differs by one base, so this may be a read error. The CDR3 region is CASSLGASGNRETQYF. In nucleotides, the CDR3 is TGTGCCAGCAGTTTAGGGGCTAGCGGGAATCGAGAGACCCAGTACTTC. This chain links TRBV12-3 or TRBV12-4 with TRBJ2-5; 9 nucleotides agree with TRBD2. Trimming took 1 base from V and 4 from J; bases not matched to a gene: 7. There are 16 residues in the CDR3.

About this clonotype itself: Its ends do not fully match the called genes, so a read error is possible. V is TRBV11-2 and J is TRBJ2-7; tentative D call: TRBD1 (6 bases). Germline loops: CDR1 SGHAT, CDR2 FQNNGV. The CDR3 has 17 residues. The CDR3 DNA reads as TGTGCCAACAGCCCATACCTCAGACAGGTCAACTCCTATGAGCAGTACTTC. Its protein product is CANSPYLRQVNSYEQYF.

Notes on this clonotype: A read error may be the cause here, since a much bigger clone is one base away. This rearrangement joins TRBV10-2 to TRBJ2-1, with 11 bases that match TRBD2. The CDR3 spans 15 residues. CDR1 is WSHSY, CDR2 SAAADI, per germline. CDR3 in DNA: TGCGCCAGCAGGACTAGCGGGACACCCTTCAATGAGCACTTCTTC. Its protein product is CASRTSGTPFNEHFF.

Comments on this clonotype: This may stem from a read error, because a much larger clone lies one nucleotide away. The DNA is omitted, as the CDR3 cannot be located on it reliably, and the CDR3 follows TCRdb's listing. V is TRBV4-1 and J is TRBJ1-2. Germline lookup yields CDR1 MGHRA and CDR2 YSYEKL. Inclusive of both ends, the CDR3 amounts to 14 amino acids. Here the CDR3 reads CASKVGRGNYGFTF.

As for this clonotype: A read error is possible here, since a much larger clone lies one base away. The rearrangement uses TRBV12-3 or TRBV12-4 and TRBJ2-3; TRBD1 aligns across 8 bases. With V trimmed by 5 bases and J by 3 bases, 7 bases remained unmatched. The CDR3 is 15 amino acids. The CDR3: CASSHSGQETDTQYF. The CDR3 DNA is TGTGCCAGCAGTCACTCGGGACAGGAGACAGATACGCAGTATTTT.

This chain joins TRBV11-2 and TRBJ2-1; maybe TRBD2 (6 bases). Germline assignment: CDR1 SGHAT and CDR2 FQNNGV. Trimming removed 7 bases from V and 6 bases from J, with 16 bases in between. This CDR3 is 14 amino acids long. CDR3 sequence: CASTKSGAPNEQFF. The CDR3 DNA sequence: TGTGCCAGCACTAAATCGGGAGCCCCCAATGAGCAGTTCTTC.

In the case of this clonotype: Since no conserved phenylalanine or tryptophan closes the CDR3, a read error is the likely cause. This chain links TRBV11-3 with TRBJ2-1, with D tentatively TRBD2 (7 bases). CDR1 and CDR2 from the germline V gene are SGHNT and YENEEA. The CDR3 has 17 amino acids. CDR3 region: CASSSRGARTMGDEQFI. CDR3 bases: TGTGCTAGCAGCTCCCGGGGGGCGCGGACCATGGGCGATGAGCAGTTCATC.

In the case of this clonotype: A much larger clone lies a single base off, so this may be a read error. The rearrangement uses TRBV6-5 and TRBJ2-5, with D possibly being TRBD1 or TRBD2 (5 bases each). The CDR3 extends over 15 amino acids. Germline assignment: CDR1 MNHEY and CDR2 SVGAGI. CDR3 nucleotide sequence: TGTACCAGCAGTCCCCGACGGGGCAGGCAAGAGACCCAGTACTTC. This codes for CTSSPRRGRQETQYF.

The chain carries TRBV28 and TRBJ2-3, with D tentatively TRBD2 (5 bases). CDR3 length: 16 residues. Germline V gives CDR1 MDHEN, CDR2 SYDVKM. Deletions cut 3 bases from V and 6 bases from J, with 19 bases between. Here the CDR3 reads CASSFISSGLGDTQYF. CDR3 nucleotides: TGTGCCAGCAGTTTTATCTCGAGCGGATTAGGGGATACGCAGTATTTT.

This clonotype was picked up many times. CDR3 coding DNA: TGTGCCAGCAGCCAGGTACAGAAGCAGTACTTC. Protein: CASSQVQKQYF. This sequence joins TRBV14 and TRBJ2-7; D gene unclear. The CDR3 consists of 11 residues. V was cut by 3 bases and J by 8 bases, with 8 bases left in between. Germline CDR1 SGHDN, CDR2 FVKESK.

A word on this clonotype: Sequence at one end of the junction differs from germline and may be a read error. CDR3 DNA: TGTGCCAGCAGCCGTACTTTGGACGATGAGCAGTTTTTC. This gives the protein CASSRTLDDEQFF. This rearrangement joins TRBV11-2 to TRBJ2-1; D ambiguous. Germline V CDR1 and CDR2: SGHAT, FQNNGV. This CDR3 has 13 amino acids.

This clonotype was recorded only once. The CDR3 ends on some other residue instead of the conserved phenylalanine or tryptophan, so this is likely a read error. The CDR3, as DNA: TGTGCCAGCAGCTCCGGCAGGAGCTCCTACGAGCAGTACCTC. Its translation: CASSSGRSSYEQYL. This sequence joins TRBV11-2 and TRBJ2-7; D gene unclear. CDR1 and CDR2 (germline): SGHAT, FQNNGV. The CDR3 length is 14 residues. V was shortened by 4 bases and J by 0 bases, with 10 bases between the two germline ends.

This clonotype was detected only once. The junction and the germline gene differ at one end; a read error may be behind it. V gene TRBV11-1 combines with J gene TRBJ2-7; D is possibly TRBD2 (5 bases). The CDR3 is made up of 14 amino acids. Germline V gene lookup returns CDR1 SGHAT and CDR2 FQDESV (reference sequence). The CDR3 DNA is TGTGCCAGCAGCAGGAAGAGGGTCACCTACGGGCAGTACTTC. Amino acids: CASSRKRVTYGQYF.

This clonotype was observed once. This rearrangement joins TRBV11-2 to TRBJ2-1; TRBD2 might be the D (5 bases). Per germline, CDR1 SGHAT and CDR2 FQNNGV. The CDR3 has 15 amino acids. Trimming shortened V by 4 bases and J by 5 bases, and 15 bases separated the two germline ends. CDR3 region: CASSYTGRFNNEQFF. In DNA form, the CDR3 reads TGTGCCAGCAGCTATACGGGAAGGTTCAACAATGAGCAGTTCTTC.

The table lists this clonotype with many counts. The chain couples TRBV12-3 or TRBV12-4 to TRBJ2-1; TRBD2 aligns across 8 bases. Trimming removed 6 bases from V and 5 bases from J; junction bases left unmatched: 12. The CDR3 sequence is 16 residues long. CDR3 in amino acids: CASSASPREVNNEQFF. DNA of the CDR3: TGTGCCAGCAGCGCCTCCCCGCGGGAGGTCAACAATGAGCAGTTCTTC.

The chain joins TRBV12-3 or TRBV12-4 to TRBJ2-5; 11 nucleotides line up with TRBD2. The CDR3 runs to 17 residues. The V gene end was trimmed by 9 bases and the J gene end by 2 bases; junction bases not matched to a gene: 14. The CDR3 DNA follows: TGTGCCAGTAGTCCCGGATTAGCGGGAGGGGCTCAAGAGACCCAGTACTTC. Translated: CASSPGLAGGAQETQYF.

The sample holds a few counts of this clonotype. One end of the junction is discordant with germline, which a read error may explain. CDR3 in amino acids: CANSVYGGQRPGELFF. For the CDR3, the DNA is TGTGCCAACAGTGTCTATGGGGGTCAGAGGCCGGGGGAGCTGTTTTTT. The chain couples TRBV28 to TRBJ2-2; D is possibly TRBD1 or TRBD2 (5 bases each). Germline V CDR1 and CDR2: MDHEN, SYDVKM. The CDR3 covers 16 residues.

Turning to this clonotype: The junction departs from the called germline gene at one end, perhaps through a read error. This chain connects TRBV11-3 to TRBJ2-2, with a possible D match to TRBD2 (7 bases). The CDR3 spans 14 residues. CDR1 SGHNT and CDR2 YENEEA come from the germline V gene. CDR3 protein: CTSSLRGAAGELFF. CDR3 DNA sequence: TGTACCAGCAGTTTACGGGGGGCTGCCGGGGAGCTGTTTTTT.

Regarding this clonotype: The CDR3 ends on some other residue instead of the conserved phenylalanine or tryptophan, so this is likely a read error. The chain employs TRBV11-2 and TRBJ2-7, with 10 bases aligning to TRBD2. The CDR3 is made up of 15 amino acids. Germline V gene data show CDR1 as SGHAT and CDR2 as FQNNGV. CDR3 amino acids: CTSSPWTSGNYEQYY. DNA of the CDR3: TGTACCAGCAGCCCTTGGACTAGCGGAAACTACGAGCAGTACTAC.

Concerning this clonotype: A much larger clone differs by one base, so this may be a read error. The rearrangement joins TRBV6-6 to TRBJ1-5; tentative D call: TRBD1 (5 bases). V was trimmed by 5 bases and J by 7 bases, leaving 15 bases between them. CDR3 length equals 14 residues. Germline assignment: CDR1 MNHNY and CDR2 SVGAGI (reference sequence). CDR3 nucleotide sequence: TGTGCCAGCAGTGACCCAGGGTCGGGGCAGCCCCAGCATTTT. This codes for CASSDPGSGQPQHF.

For this clonotype: A read error is possible here, since a much larger clone lies one base away. The CDR3 end shows no conserved phenylalanine or tryptophan, and so a read error is likely. This chain joins TRBV6-5 and TRBJ2-7, with D possibly being TRBD2 (5 bases). Trimming removed 5 bases at V and 4 bases at J, with 12 bases between. Germline values: CDR1 MNHEY, CDR2 SVGAGI. The CDR3 is 13 amino acids. The CDR3 loop reads CASSRVGGYEQYL. DNA of the CDR3: TGTGCCAGCAGTAGGGTAGGCGGGTACGAGCAGTACCTC.

The sample holds one count of this clonotype. One junction end does not reproduce the germline sequence, and a read error may be involved. This sequence joins TRBV29-1 and TRBJ2-3; TRBD2 matches 8 bases. CDR1 and CDR2 from the germline V gene are SQVTM and ANQGSEA. The CDR3 is 14 residues long. The CDR3 sequence: CSATHRTSTGTQYF. CDR3 sequence (DNA): TGCAGCGCTACCCATAGGACTAGCACAGGTACGCAGTATTTT.

This clonotype has more than one count but fewer than ten. The rearrangement uses TRBV20-1 and TRBJ1-2; no clear D. The CDR3 totals 13 residues. V was pared by 2 bases and J by 1 base, with 8 bases between. CDR1 and CDR2 from the germline V gene are DFQATT and SNEGSKA (reference sequence). The CDR3 nucleotides are TGCAGTGCTAGACCTCACAATAACTATGGCTACACCTTC. It yields the protein CSARPHNNYGYTF.

The table lists this clonotype with a few counts. At one end, the junction sequence differs from germline, possibly due to a read error. This chain connects TRBV6-6 to TRBJ2-7; 9 positions agree with TRBD1. CDR1 is MNHNY, CDR2 SVGAGI, per germline (reference sequence). This CDR3 spans 15 amino acids. The CDR3 reads CVSRGQGLRGDEQYF. CDR3 in DNA: TGTGTCAGCAGGGGACAGGGCCTGAGGGGGGACGAGCAGTACTTC.